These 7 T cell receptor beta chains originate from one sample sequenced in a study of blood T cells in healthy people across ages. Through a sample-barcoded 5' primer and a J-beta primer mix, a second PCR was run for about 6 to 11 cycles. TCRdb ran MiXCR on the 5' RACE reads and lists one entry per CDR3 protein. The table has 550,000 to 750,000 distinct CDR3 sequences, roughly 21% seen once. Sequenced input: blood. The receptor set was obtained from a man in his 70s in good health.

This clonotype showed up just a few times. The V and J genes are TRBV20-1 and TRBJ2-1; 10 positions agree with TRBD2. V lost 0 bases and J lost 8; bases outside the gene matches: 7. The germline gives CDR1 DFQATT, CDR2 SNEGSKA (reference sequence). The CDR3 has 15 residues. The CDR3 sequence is CSARDASGSLYEQFF. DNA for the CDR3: TGCAGTGCTAGAGACGCTAGCGGGAGTCTCTATGAGCAGTTCTTC.

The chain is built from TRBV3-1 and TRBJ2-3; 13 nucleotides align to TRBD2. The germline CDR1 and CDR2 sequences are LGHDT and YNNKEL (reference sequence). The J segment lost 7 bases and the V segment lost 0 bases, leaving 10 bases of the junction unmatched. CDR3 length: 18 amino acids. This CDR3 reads CASSQDGGTSGTINTQYF. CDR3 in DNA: TGTGCCAGCAGCCAAGATGGTGGGACTAGCGGGACTATTAATACGCAGTATTTT.

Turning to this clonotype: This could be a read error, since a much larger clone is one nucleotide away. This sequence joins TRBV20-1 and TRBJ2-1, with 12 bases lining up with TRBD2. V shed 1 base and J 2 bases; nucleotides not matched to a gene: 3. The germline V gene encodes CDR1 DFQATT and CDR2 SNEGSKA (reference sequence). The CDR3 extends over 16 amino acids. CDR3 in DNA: TGCAGTGCTAGAGTGACTAGCGGGAGCCCCTACAATGAGCAGTTCTTC. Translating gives CSARVTSGSPYNEQFF.

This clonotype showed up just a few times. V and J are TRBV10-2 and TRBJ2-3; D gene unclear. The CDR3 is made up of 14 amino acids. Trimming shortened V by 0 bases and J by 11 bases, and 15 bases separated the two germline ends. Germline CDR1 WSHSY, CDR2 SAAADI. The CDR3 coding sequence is TGCGCCAGCAGTGAGTCGAATAGACTCGGAGAGCAGTATTTT. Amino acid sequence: CASSESNRLGEQYF.

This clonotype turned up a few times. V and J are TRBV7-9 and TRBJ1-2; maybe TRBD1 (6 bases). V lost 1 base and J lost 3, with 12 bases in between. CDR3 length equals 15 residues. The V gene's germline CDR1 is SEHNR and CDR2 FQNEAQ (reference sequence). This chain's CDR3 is CASSLGGPAYYGYTF. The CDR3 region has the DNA TGTGCCAGCAGCTTAGGGGGGCCAGCGTACTATGGCTACACCTTC.

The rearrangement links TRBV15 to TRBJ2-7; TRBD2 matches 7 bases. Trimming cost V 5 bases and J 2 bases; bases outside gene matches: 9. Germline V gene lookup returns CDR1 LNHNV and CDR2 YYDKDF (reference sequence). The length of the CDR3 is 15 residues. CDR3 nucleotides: TGTGCCACCAGCCGTTGGGGAGGGGAGACCTACGAGCAGTACTTC. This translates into CATSRWGGETYEQYF.

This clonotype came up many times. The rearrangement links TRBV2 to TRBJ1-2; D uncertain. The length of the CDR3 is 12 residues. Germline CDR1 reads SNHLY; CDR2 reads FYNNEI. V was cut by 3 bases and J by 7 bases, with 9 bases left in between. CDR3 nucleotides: TGTGCCAGCAGTGATTCTGTACCTGGCTACACCTTC. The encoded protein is CASSDSVPGYTF.